The 20 T cell receptor beta chains given below trace back to one sample, sequenced in a study of cytomegalovirus exposure and HLA in healthy donors. The PCR made use of 60 Vbeta and 13 Jbeta primers. Generated by immunoSEQ multiplex PCR, the TCRdb table keeps only in-frame clones and is missing some. The repertoire holds around 190,000 clones, with about 76% as singletons. Sequenced input: PBMCs. These TCRs come from a woman between 50 and 59 years old in good health and CMV-seronegative.

V gene TRBV5-4 combines with J gene TRBJ1-6; D is uncertain. Germline-derived CDR1 and CDR2 are SGHNT and YYREEE (reference sequence). There are 16 residues in the CDR3. The V end lost 1 base, the J end lost 10 bases, and 18 bases lay between the germline ends. CDR3 DNA: TGTGCCAGCAGCTTGACTCGTAGTCTGGGAGGATCACCCCTCCACTTT. Translating it yields CASSLTRSLGGSPLHF.

The chain combines TRBV4-1 with TRBJ1-6; TRBD1 might be the D (5 bases). The germline CDR1 and CDR2 sequences are MGHRA and YSYEKL. The V end was cut by 0 bases, the J end by 4 bases, with 13 bases between. CDR3 size: 17 residues. The CDR3 protein is CASSQEGGGRYNSPLHF. In DNA form, the CDR3 reads TGCGCCAGCAGCCAAGAGGGGGGAGGAAGGTATAATTCACCCCTCCACTTT.

The genes are TRBV11-1 and TRBJ2-7; TRBD2 might be the D (5 bases). The V end was cut by 3 bases, the J end by 5 bases, with 14 bases between. The CDR3 extends over 14 amino acids. The germline CDR1 and CDR2 sequences are SGHAT and FQDESV (reference sequence). This CDR3 reads CASSLWLATDEQYF. The CDR3 coding sequence is TGTGCCAGCAGCTTGTGGCTAGCTACCGACGAGCAGTACTTC.

V usage is TRBV19 and J usage is TRBJ1-6; TRBD1 might be the D (5 bases). The CDR3 is 16 amino acids. V was clipped by 3 bases and J by 5 bases, with 14 bases between them. Looked up from germline, CDR1 is LNHDA and CDR2 is SQIVND (reference sequence). The CDR3 nucleotides are TGTGCCAGTAGTATTATATCTCCAGGGAATAATTCACCCCTCCACTTT. It translates to CASSIISPGNNSPLHF.

The genes are TRBV5-1 and TRBJ2-2, with TRBD1 identical over 12 bases. This CDR3 comprises 16 residues. Germline loops: CDR1 SGHRS, CDR2 YFSETQ. V lost 5 bases, J lost 5 bases, and 7 bases stayed unmatched. CDR3 DNA: TGCGCCAGCAGTACCGGGACAGGGGGCTGGACCGGGGAGCTGTTTTTT. Encoded protein: CASSTGTGGWTGELFF.

The V call is TRBV20-1, the J call TRBJ1-1, with D hard to call. The V gene lost 3 bases and the J gene lost 0 bases, with 2 bases spanning the gap. The CDR3 contains 11 residues. Per the germline V gene, CDR1 is DFQATT and CDR2 is SNEGSKA (reference sequence). The DNA of the CDR3 is TGCAGTGCTAGCGTGAACACTGAAGCTTTCTTT. Amino acid sequence: CSASVNTEAFF.

The V gene is TRBV19, the J gene TRBJ2-2; D remains unclear. Per germline, CDR1 LNHDA and CDR2 SQIVND (reference sequence). V was trimmed by 3 bases and J by 1 base, leaving 9 bases between them. The length of the CDR3 is 15 residues. CDR3 DNA: TGTGCCAGTAGTATGGAACAGATGAACACCGGGGAGCTGTTTTTT. It codes for CASSMEQMNTGELFF.

The rearrangement links TRBV6-1 to TRBJ2-1; D is unclear. The CDR3 sequence is 13 residues long. Germline-derived CDR1 and CDR2 are MNHNS and SASEGT. Trimming removed 5 bases at V and 12 bases at J, with 17 bases between. The CDR3 DNA follows: TGTGCCAGCAGTCCCACCTTCGACTGGGTGCAGTTCTTC. Translated: CASSPTFDWVQFF.

V is TRBV28 and J is TRBJ2-7; 8 nucleotides agree with TRBD2. V trimming: 4 bases; J trimming: 6 bases; junction bases outside the gene matches: 11. The germline CDR1 and CDR2 sequences are MDHEN and SYDVKM. The CDR3 spans 15 residues. This chain's CDR3 is CASSSLPGLVFEQYF. CDR3 coding DNA: TGTGCCAGCAGTTCTTTACCGGGACTAGTGTTCGAGCAGTACTTC.

J is TRBJ2-3 and V is TRBV7-2; possible D gene TRBD1, 6 bases. From germline, CDR1 is SGHTA and CDR2 FQGNSA. Between the trimmed V and J ends, which lost 5 bases and 0 bases, there was a span of 9 bases. The CDR3 extends over 14 amino acids. CDR3 nucleotides: TGTGCCAGCAGCCCAGGACAGAGCACAGATACGCAGTATTTT. As protein: CASSPGQSTDTQYF.

V usage is TRBV5-5 and J usage is TRBJ2-7, with D possibly being TRBD2 (5 bases). Between the trimmed V and J ends, which lost 4 bases and 4 bases, there was a span of 15 bases. Germline V gives CDR1 SGHKS, CDR2 YYEKEE (reference sequence). There are 14 residues in the CDR3. In DNA, the CDR3 is TGTGCCAGCAGCCCCGTTGTGCGAGGGTACGAGCAGTACTTC. It is translated as CASSPVVRGYEQYF.

This chain joins TRBV28 and TRBJ2-7; 7 positions agree with TRBD2. Germline V lookup: CDR1 MDHEN, CDR2 SYDVKM. V shed 10 bases, J shed 0 bases, and the junction held 12 bases outside the gene matches. CDR3 length: 15 residues. The CDR3 DNA sequence: TGTGCCAACGTCTTGGCGGCGGGAGACTCCTACGAGCAGTACTTC. Translating it yields CANVLAAGDSYEQYF.

The V call is TRBV7-6, the J call TRBJ2-1; 8 positions agree with TRBD2. Germline V CDR1 and CDR2: SGHVS, FNYEAQ. V trimming: 1 base; J trimming: 2 bases; junction bases outside the gene matches: 7. CDR3 length: 17 residues. CDR3 bases: TGTGCCAGCAGCTTAGTCACTAGCGGAAAGACCTACAATGAGCAGTTCTTC. It codes for CASSLVTSGKTYNEQFF.

The chain has TRBV6-5 and TRBJ1-1; tentatively, D is TRBD1 (6 bases). This CDR3 comprises 15 residues. The ends were cut back, 6 bases at V and 3 bases at J, with 17 bases in the middle. Germline CDR1 reads MNHEY; CDR2 reads SVGAGI. Here the CDR3 DNA reads TGTGCCAGCAGGAGCGGGGGCAATAGAGACACTGAAGCTTTCTTT. Encoded protein: CASRSGGNRDTEAFF.

The chain uses TRBV27 and TRBJ2-7; 8 bases are shared with TRBD2. The CDR3 runs to 15 residues. Germline V gives CDR1 MNHEY, CDR2 SMNVEV (reference sequence). J gave up 1 base and V 7 bases, and 9 bases lay outside the gene matches. Here the CDR3 reads CASTPLAGISYEQYF. The CDR3 DNA follows: TGTGCCAGCACCCCTCTAGCGGGTATTTCCTACGAGCAGTACTTC.

This rearrangement joins TRBV28 to TRBJ1-3; D gene ambiguous. CDR1 and CDR2 from the germline V gene are MDHEN and SYDVKM. The CDR3 covers 11 residues. V gave up 6 bases and J gave up 4 bases, with 4 bases separating them. In DNA form, the CDR3 reads TGTGCCAGCAGGGGCGGAAACACCATATATTTT. It codes for CASRGGNTIYF.

This chain links TRBV29-1 with TRBJ2-3; D not certain. Trimming took 4 bases from V and 1 from J, leaving 9 bases between them. The germline V gene has CDR1 SQVTM and CDR2 ANQGSEA. The CDR3 sequence is 13 residues long. CDR3: CSVVPTGTDTQYF. The CDR3 DNA sequence: TGCAGCGTTGTCCCAACTGGCACAGATACGCAGTATTTT.

In this sample, this clone turned up once. The chain joins TRBV6-5 to TRBJ1-3, with D perhaps TRBD1 (5 bases). The V and J ends lost 7 bases and 6 bases respectively, with 13 bases between them. Germline CDR1 is MNHEY and CDR2 is SVGAGI. There are 13 residues in the CDR3. In nucleotides, the CDR3 is TGTGCCAGCACCCCTTGGGGCGAAAACACCATATATTTT. It translates to CASTPWGENTIYF.

V is TRBV12-1 and J is TRBJ2-5; TRBD1 is the table's D call, not checked against the DNA. TRBV12-1 counts as a pseudogene. The CDR3 contains 17 residues. The CDR3 bases are TGTGCCAGCACCCCTTCAACCATGGGGGCACGCCAAGAGACCCAGTACTTC. Its translation is CASTPSTMGARQETQYF.

This chain joins TRBV13 and TRBJ1-1; 7 bases fit TRBD1. Trimming took 1 base from V and 2 from J; bases not matched to a gene: 7. The CDR3 contains 16 residues. The germline V gene has CDR1 PRHDT and CDR2 FYEKMQ (reference sequence). The CDR3 region is CASSLVGGSFNTEAFF. In nucleotides, the CDR3 is TGTGCCAGCAGCTTAGTAGGGGGCTCCTTTAACACTGAAGCTTTCTTT.